Below, 5 T cell receptor beta chains from the same sample are listed, as sequenced in a study of T cell responses to AZD1222 COVID-19 vaccine. The repertoire was sequenced with immunoSEQ multiplex PCR; TCRdb's copy has only in-frame clones and lacks some. There are 95,000 to 150,000 clones in the sample; under 90% occur only once, and 4% to 4.5% lies in the top ten. Sequencing was performed on peripheral blood, taken on day 0 of AZD1222 vaccination. The receptors derive from an adult in good health.

V usage is TRBV30 and J usage is TRBJ2-2, with D possibly being TRBD1 (5 bases). Germline CDR1 GTSNPN, CDR2 SVGIG (reference sequence). CDR3 length equals 14 residues. V gave up 0 bases and J gave up 5 bases, with 10 bases separating them. The CDR3 DNA follows: TGTGCCTGGAGTGTCAGGGCCGCGACCGGGGAGCTGTTTTTT. Its translation: CAWSVRAATGELFF.

The chain links TRBV24-1 to TRBJ2-2, with 9 positions matching TRBD1. Germline loops: CDR1 KGHDR, CDR2 SFDVKD. The CDR3 consists of 15 residues. J lost 6 bases, V lost 3 bases, and 4 bases had no gene match. The CDR3: CATSDPGQGAGELFF. CDR3 nucleotides: TGTGCCACCAGTGATCCGGGACAGGGCGCCGGGGAGCTGTTTTTT.

The rearrangement links TRBV30 to TRBJ2-6, with TRBD1 matching 11 bases. Germline CDR1 and CDR2: GTSNPN and SVGIG (reference sequence). The junction had 6 bases not matched to a gene; V was cut back by 8 bases and J by 0 bases. CDR3 length: 16 residues. DNA of the CDR3: TGTGCCCGGGACAGGGGGTCGAGCTCTGGGGCCAACGTCCTGACTTTC. Translation gives CARDRGSSSGANVLTF.

The V and J genes are TRBV5-1 and TRBJ1-5, with TRBD1 matching over 7 bases. CDR3 length equals 14 residues. Germline V gene sequence: CDR1 SGHRS, CDR2 YFSETQ. The junction had 2 bases not matched to a gene; V was cut back by 0 bases and J by 5 bases. CDR3 sequence: CASSLATGDQPQHF. The CDR3 nucleotides read TGCGCCAGCAGCTTGGCCACAGGGGATCAGCCCCAGCATTTT. The complete variable domain, with remaining parts taken from reference TRBV5-1 and TRBJ1-5, reads KAGVTQTPRYLIKTRGQQVTLSCSPISGHRSVSWYQQTPGQGLQFLFEYFSETQRNKGNFPGRFSGRQFSNSRSEMNVSTLELGDSALYLCASSLATGDQPQHFGDGTRLSIL.

This rearrangement joins TRBV5-1 to TRBJ1-1; 7 bases line up with TRBD1. J was trimmed by 8 bases and V by 3 bases; bases with no gene match: 7. The CDR3 loop spans 13 amino acids. Germline CDR1 and CDR2: SGHRS and YFSETQ. The CDR3 DNA is TGCGCCAGCAGCTCTACCGGGACAGAAGAAGCTTTCTTT. Its translation is CASSSTGTEEAFF. Using reference TRBV5-1 and TRBJ1-1 for the parts outside the CDR3, the full variable domain is KAGVTQTPRYLIKTRGQQVTLSCSPISGHRSVSWYQQTPGQGLQFLFEYFSETQRNKGNFPGRFSGRQFSNSRSEMNVSTLELGDSALYLCASSSTGTEEAFFGQGTRLTVV.